Listed here are 18 T cell receptor beta chains from one sample, sequenced in a study of blood T cell repertoires in COVID-19. Profiled with immunoSEQ multiplex PCR; TCRdb holds only in-frame clones, not every one. The sample lists 270,000 or so clones, 82% seen once, with around 3.2% in the top ten. Sequencing was performed on peripheral blood. The receptors were sampled from a woman aged 18-35 years with acute or convalescent COVID-19.

This clone has just one count. The chain joins TRBV6-5 to TRBJ2-1; 9 bases fit TRBD1. From germline, CDR1 is MNHEY and CDR2 SVGAGI. V shed 4 bases and J 4 bases; nucleotides not matched to a gene: 2. The CDR3 loop spans 14 amino acids. In DNA form, the CDR3 reads TGTGCCAGCAGTTTAGGACAGGGGTACAATGAGCAGTTCTTC. Protein: CASSLGQGYNEQFF.

The chain has TRBV27 and TRBJ1-2; D is unresolved. V dropped 6 bases and J dropped 5 bases, with 22 bases sitting between them. There are 16 residues in the CDR3. Germline values: CDR1 MNHEY, CDR2 SMNVEV (reference sequence). The CDR3 region is CASRKTYTTPGYGYTF. In DNA form, the CDR3 reads TGTGCCAGCAGGAAGACGTACACTACCCCTGGATATGGCTACACCTTC.

The chain recombines TRBV9 with TRBJ2-1, with TRBD2 identical over 13 bases. CDR1 is SGDLS and CDR2 is YYNGEE in the germline V gene. The J segment lost 9 bases and the V segment lost 4 bases, leaving 4 bases of the junction unmatched. CDR3 length: 14 residues. The CDR3 sequence: CASSSGTSGTEQFF. For the CDR3, the DNA is TGTGCCAGCAGCTCCGGGACTAGCGGGACTGAGCAGTTCTTC.

The chain links TRBV30 to TRBJ1-2; 8 nucleotides match TRBD1. V shed 0 bases, J shed 6 bases, and the junction held 3 bases outside the gene matches. Germline CDR1 and CDR2: GTSNPN and SVGIG (reference sequence). There are 13 residues in the CDR3. The CDR3, as DNA: TGTGCCTGGAGTGTTGGACAGGGTGATGGCTACACCTTC. Translated: CAWSVGQGDGYTF. Based on the CDR3 plus reference TRBV30 and TRBJ1-2, the full variable domain is SQTIHQWPATLVQPVGSPLSLECTVEGTSNPNLYWYRQAAGRGLQLLFYSVGIGQISSEVPQNLSASRPQDRQFILSSKKLLLSDSGFYLCAWSVGQGDGYTFGSGTRLTVV.

The rearrangement joins TRBV25-1 to TRBJ1-6; the match to TRBD1 covers 7 bases. The V gene's germline CDR1 is MGHDK and CDR2 SYGVNS. The CDR3 consists of 17 residues. Trimming took 0 bases from V and 7 from J; bases not matched to a gene: 9. The CDR3 region has the DNA TGTGCCAGCAGTGAATACACTCAGACAGGGTGGAATTCACCCCTCCACTTT. Translated, it gives CASSEYTQTGWNSPLHF.

The chain links TRBV3-1 (or the pseudogene TRBV3-2) to TRBJ2-5; TRBD1 aligns across 7 bases. CDR3 size: 16 residues. The germline V gene has CDR1 LGHDT and CDR2 YNNKEL (reference sequence). V shed 1 base and J 2 bases; nucleotides not matched to a gene: 7. CDR3 coding DNA: TGTGCCAGCAGCCAAGCCTCGGGACAGATACAAGAGACCCAGTACTTC. This sequence encodes CASSQASGQIQETQYF.

In its sample, this clone was seen once. This chain joins TRBV3-1 (or the pseudogene TRBV3-2) and TRBJ2-7, with TRBD2 as a possible D gene (6 bases). This CDR3 is built from 14 residues. Germline values: CDR1 LGHDT, CDR2 YNNKEL (reference sequence). V shed 5 bases and J shed 2 bases, with 13 bases lying between them. CDR3 residues: CASSKLASPYEQYF. The CDR3 DNA reads as TGTGCCAGCAGCAAACTAGCCTCGCCCTACGAGCAGTACTTC.

The rearrangement uses TRBV7-2 and TRBJ1-3; D perhaps matches TRBD1 (6 bases). CDR1 is SGHTA, CDR2 FQGNSA, per germline. The CDR3 runs 14 residues. V lost 6 bases, J lost 4 bases, and 13 bases lay in between. As DNA, the CDR3 is TGTGCCAGCAGTTGGCAGGGGACCGGAAACACCATATATTTT. Its translation: CASSWQGTGNTIYF.

This chain links TRBV3-1 (or the pseudogene TRBV3-2) with TRBJ2-2; 11 nucleotides line up with TRBD2. The CDR3 spans 17 residues. Germline V CDR1 and CDR2: LGHDT, YNNKEL (reference sequence). V shed 5 bases and J 4 bases; nucleotides not matched to a gene: 9. The CDR3 sequence: CASSFTSGSVGTGELFF. CDR3 nucleotides: TGTGCCAGCAGCTTTACTAGCGGGAGTGTAGGCACCGGGGAGCTGTTTTTT.

The chain combines TRBV27 with TRBJ1-1; D unresolved. Trimming took 0 bases from V and 4 from J, leaving 9 bases between them. Germline lookup yields CDR1 MNHEY and CDR2 SMNVEV (reference sequence). This CDR3 is built from 14 residues. CDR3 region: CASSLSPGLTEAFF. The DNA for the CDR3 is TGTGCCAGCAGTTTATCGCCAGGCCTCACTGAAGCTTTCTTT.

The rearrangement links TRBV30 to TRBJ1-5; 7 positions agree with TRBD1. The CDR3 runs 14 residues. V lost 2 bases and J lost 6; bases outside the gene matches: 7. The germline V gene has CDR1 GTSNPN and CDR2 SVGIG (reference sequence). The CDR3 protein is CAWSLGGVGQPQHF. The CDR3 region has the DNA TGTGCCTGGAGTTTAGGGGGCGTTGGTCAGCCCCAGCATTTT.

This clone occurred a few times. Other DNA sequences in this specimen translate into the identical CDR3. The chain carries TRBV3-1 (or the pseudogene TRBV3-2) and TRBJ2-1; a possible D gene is TRBD2 (6 bases). This CDR3 has 15 residues. Germline values: CDR1 LGHDT, CDR2 YNNKEL (reference sequence). V was shortened by 3 bases and J by 1 base, with 10 bases between the two germline ends. The CDR3 bases are TGTGCCAGCAGCCAGGGTAGCGGTTCCTACAATGAGCAGTTCTTC. Translated, it gives CASSQGSGSYNEQFF.

The V gene is TRBV7-2, the J gene TRBJ2-1, with D possibly matching TRBD1 (6 bases). Trimming stripped 1 base from V and 5 bases from J, with 12 bases between. This CDR3 has 15 residues. The germline CDR1 and CDR2 sequences are SGHTA and FQGNSA. CDR3 nucleotide sequence: TGTGCCAGCAGCTTAGGGCCAGGGGCCCACAATGAGCAGTTCTTC. The encoded protein is CASSLGPGAHNEQFF.

V and J are TRBV18 and TRBJ2-7, with D possibly TRBD1 on 6 matching bases. Germline V CDR1 and CDR2: KGHSH, LQKENI. V was shortened by 5 bases and J by 0 bases, with 11 bases between the two germline ends. CDR3 length: 14 amino acids. The CDR3 bases are TGTGCCAGCTCAGCCCACAGGGACTCCTACGAGCAGTACTTC. Translation gives CASSAHRDSYEQYF.

J is TRBJ2-5 and V is TRBV5-1; 7 bases are a match to TRBD2. CDR3 size: 14 residues. CDR1 and CDR2 (germline): SGHRS, YFSETQ. Trimming at V came to 4 bases and at J to 5 bases, leaving 8 bases not matched to a gene. The CDR3 DNA reads TGCGCCAGCAGCCTCGGACTAGTTAGCGAGACCCAGTACTTC. Encoded protein: CASSLGLVSETQYF.

This clone has just one count. The chain carries TRBV4-2 and TRBJ2-7; D may be TRBD2 (5 bases). Trimming took off 6 bases at V and 3 bases at J, with 6 bases between the two ends. Germline CDR1 is LGHNA and CDR2 is YNFKEQ. The CDR3 has 11 amino acids. CDR3 DNA sequence: TGTGCCAGCAGAGGGAGCTACGAGCAGTACTTC. Its protein is CASRGSYEQYF.

The V call is TRBV6-5, the J call TRBJ2-7; a weak D match, TRBD1 (5 bases). The CDR3 has 15 residues. Germline-derived CDR1 and CDR2 are MNHEY and SVGAGI. V was pared by 2 bases and J by 3 bases, with 14 bases between. In DNA, the CDR3 is TGTGCCAGCAGTTACGGTTCGCAGGGCTTCTACGAGCAGTACTTC. Its protein is CASSYGSQGFYEQYF.

V usage is TRBV6-4 and J usage is TRBJ2-2; possibly TRBD1 for D (6 bases). Germline-derived CDR1 and CDR2 are MRHNA and SNTAGT. This CDR3 has 14 amino acids. Trimming took 4 bases from V and 1 from J, leaving 7 bases between them. This chain's CDR3 is CASSAGQNTGELFF. Here the CDR3 DNA reads TGTGCCAGCAGTGCGGGACAGAACACCGGGGAGCTGTTTTTT.